The entry below gives a single TCR beta chain sequence along with its context. The antigen is not known. Assay used: immunoSEQ multiplex PCR; TCRdb lists only in-frame clones, some missing. The top ten clones hold under 0.15% of a sample with roughly 2.5 million clones, around 94% of them seen once. This specimen comes from a study of shared clonotypes between healthy human individuals. Study observations and caveats: How much donors shared clonotypes was expected to be affected by sequencing depth. Generation probability values for non-shared clonotypes were lower than those for clonotypes shared by all four donors.

Partitioning of CD4+ cells yielded a CD45RA+ naive subset and a CD45RA-negative memory subset. Input material: naive CD4+ T cells sorted from blood. Subset meaning: CD45RA+ positively selected. This TCR derives from a man between 18 and 35 years old in good health.

CDR3 in DNA: TGTGCCAGCAGCCCCGGGCTCGGACGGACACAGTTCTTC. Translating it yields CASSPGLGRTQFF. The chain is built from TRBV11-2 and TRBJ2-1, with a tentative D call TRBD1 (5 bases). Deletions cut 5 bases from V and 13 bases from J, with 18 bases between. Germline lookup yields CDR1 SGHAT and CDR2 FQNNGV. The length of the CDR3 is 13 residues.